This T cell receptor (beta chain) was identified in a study of PD-1 blockade in classical Hodgkin lymphoma. Study-level background: With a 2-week interval, patients received intravenous nivolumab at 3 mg/kg. Findings of the study overall: Healthy donors were reported to have higher baseline TCR diversity than newly diagnosed patients.

The CDR3 is 14 residues long. V shed 8 bases, J shed 2 bases, and the junction held 8 bases outside the gene matches. Per germline, CDR1 GTSNPN and CDR2 SVGIG (reference sequence). This sample's time point: cycle 4 day 1 (C4D1), after six to seven weeks of nivolumab. Exposure to brentuximab vedotin varied, and each patient had relapsed following autologous stem cell transplantation. A word on this clone: As yet, its antigen is unknown.

Only in-frame clones appear in the TCRdb table, and some are missing; sequencing was by immunoSEQ multiplex PCR. The table includes 110,000 or so clones, about 92% detected once. This receptor was obtained from a human donor with classical Hodgkin lymphoma. Here the sequenced sample was peripheral blood mononuclear cells (PBMCs), taken before the fourth cycle of nivolumab. The chain employs TRBV30 and TRBJ1-5; TRBD1 matches at 8 bases. The chain's CDR3 is CAATGGVGNQPQHF. CDR3 nucleotide sequence: TGTGCCGCCACAGGGGGAGTCGGCAATCAGCCCCAGCATTTT.